What follows are 17 T cell receptor beta chains derived from one specimen sequenced in a study of cytomegalovirus exposure and HLA in healthy donors. Repertoires were generated with immunoSEQ multiplex PCR, while TCRdb's copy carries only in-frame clones and drops some. The sample lists under 150,000 clones, more than 85% occurring once. The specimen was PBMCs. These receptors were collected from a man between 18 and 29 years old in good health and CMV-seropositive.

V and J are TRBV18 and TRBJ2-5; D uncertain. Per germline, CDR1 KGHSH and CDR2 LQKENI. V was clipped by 7 bases and J by 3 bases, with 3 bases between them. This CDR3 has 10 residues. The CDR3 DNA follows: TGTGCCAGCTACAAAGAGACCCAGTACTTC. This sequence encodes CASYKETQYF.

The chain is built from TRBV18 and TRBJ1-1; 8 bases align to TRBD1. V shed 3 bases, J shed 6 bases, and the junction held 6 bases outside the gene matches. Germline V gene data show CDR1 as KGHSH and CDR2 as LQKENI. CDR3 length: 14 amino acids. The CDR3 protein is CASSPRGTGAEAFF. The CDR3 DNA is TGTGCCAGCTCACCCCGTGGGACAGGAGCTGAAGCTTTCTTT.

J is TRBJ2-1 and V is TRBV21-1; the D call TRBD2 from the table was never checked on the DNA. TRBV21-1 has pseudogene status. The CDR3 covers 15 residues. The CDR3 region is CASSNPGLVGNEQFF. The CDR3 nucleotides read TGTGCCAGCAGCAATCCTGGACTAGTCGGCAATGAGCAGTTCTTC.

This sequence joins TRBV19 and TRBJ1-5, with D unclear. V shed 1 base and J shed 4 bases, with 2 bases lying between them. The CDR3 runs 12 residues. The germline CDR1 and CDR2 sequences are LNHDA and SQIVND (reference sequence). CDR3 sequence (DNA): TGTGCCAGTAGTATAGTAAATCAGCCCCAGCATTTT. This codes for CASSIVNQPQHF.

This chain links TRBV18 with TRBJ2-1, with TRBD2 matching over 16 bases. Trimming removed 2 bases from V and 11 bases from J; junction bases left unmatched: 3. The germline V gene encodes CDR1 KGHSH and CDR2 LQKENI. The CDR3 is 15 residues long. The CDR3 region has the DNA TGTGCCAGCTCACCAGGGACTAGCGGGGGGGCCCAGCAGTTCTTC. It encodes CASSPGTSGGAQQFF.

This clone is a singleton in its sample. The chain carries TRBV6-1 and TRBJ1-1; 7 positions match TRBD1. CDR3 length equals 14 residues. From germline, CDR1 is MNHNS and CDR2 SASEGT. Unmatched junction bases numbered 3, after V lost 3 bases and J lost 2 bases. CDR3 bases: TGTGCCAGCAGTGACCACAGGGGAAACACTGAAGCTTTCTTT. Its translation: CASSDHRGNTEAFF.

V usage is TRBV14 and J usage is TRBJ2-6, with D hard to call. The V gene lost 4 bases and the J gene lost 12 bases, with 10 bases spanning the gap. This CDR3 comprises 12 residues. Germline CDR1 SGHDN, CDR2 FVKESK. Written as DNA, the CDR3 is TGTGCCAGCAGCCGACACTCTCCCGTCCTGACTTTC. Translating it yields CASSRHSPVLTF.

This sequence joins TRBV2 and TRBJ1-3; weak D call: TRBD1 (6 bases). Per germline, CDR1 SNHLY and CDR2 FYNNEI. The CDR3 length is 13 residues. V was shortened by 4 bases and J by 2 bases, with 6 bases between the two germline ends. The CDR3 loop reads CASSGTAGNTIYF. Written as DNA, the CDR3 is TGTGCCAGCAGTGGGACAGCTGGAAACACCATATATTTT. The variable domain in full, completed from reference TRBV2 and TRBJ1-3, reads EPEVTQTPSHQVTQMGQEVILRCVPISNHLYFYWYRQILGQKVEFLVSFYNNEISEKSEIFDDQFSVERPDGSNFTLKIRSTKLEDSAMYFCASSGTAGNTIYFGEGSWLTVV.

The chain has TRBV4-1 and TRBJ2-5; D might be TRBD1 (6 bases). The CDR3 contains 13 residues. Trimming removed 2 bases from V and 3 bases from J, with 7 bases in between. Germline V lookup: CDR1 MGHRA, CDR2 YSYEKL. The CDR3 region has the DNA TGCGCCAGCAGCCAACGGACAGAAGAGACCCAGTACTTC. It specifies CASSQRTEETQYF.

CDR3 in amino acids: CASREVFPRDTKGPNYGYTF. The CDR3 DNA reads as TGTGCCAGCAGAGAGGTATTCCCCCGGGACACCAAAGGACCTAACTATGGCTACACCTTC. The V gene is TRBV28, the J gene TRBJ1-2, with D maybe TRBD1 (6 bases). The CDR3 loop spans 20 amino acids. The germline V gene has CDR1 MDHEN and CDR2 SYDVKM. V lost 6 bases and J 0 bases, leaving 29 bases between the germline ends.

J is TRBJ2-7 and V is TRBV5-4, with D maybe TRBD2 (5 bases). Germline V gene sequence: CDR1 SGHNT, CDR2 YYREEE (reference sequence). Deletions cut 2 bases from V and 0 bases from J, with 12 bases between. The CDR3 has 15 amino acids. The CDR3 loop is CASSFMDFPSYEQYF. The CDR3 region has the DNA TGTGCCAGCAGCTTTATGGACTTCCCCTCCTACGAGCAGTACTTC.

The V and J genes are TRBV9 and TRBJ2-3; the D is unclear. With 5 bases removed from V and 2 bases from J, the gap between germline ends came to 9 bases. This CDR3 has 13 amino acids. Germline CDR1 is SGDLS and CDR2 is YYNGEE. The CDR3 loop reads CASRRGLTDTQYF. The DNA of the CDR3 is TGTGCCAGCAGGCGAGGCCTCACAGATACGCAGTATTTT.

This clone has just a few counts. The chain couples TRBV6-1 to TRBJ2-3; 11 bases line up with TRBD1. Looked up from germline, CDR1 is MNHNS and CDR2 is SASEGT. The junction had 7 bases not matched to a gene; V was cut back by 7 bases and J by 4 bases. CDR3 size: 15 residues. The CDR3 here is CASIPGQGGADTQYF. Here the CDR3 DNA reads TGTGCCAGCATACCGGGACAGGGGGGAGCAGATACGCAGTATTTT.

The chain joins TRBV2 to TRBJ2-3; 15 nucleotides match TRBD2. Germline V gives CDR1 SNHLY, CDR2 FYNNEI. The CDR3 covers 18 residues. V lost 4 bases, J lost 5 bases, and 10 bases stayed unmatched. The CDR3, as DNA: TGTGCCAGCAGTGCTGGGAGGACTAGCGGGGGGGCCGGAGATACGCAGTATTTT. Its protein product is CASSAGRTSGGAGDTQYF.

This clone appeared a few times. J is TRBJ1-5 and V is TRBV5-1, with TRBD1 matching 8 bases. This CDR3 has 15 residues. J was trimmed by 4 bases and V by 2 bases; bases with no gene match: 5. CDR1 and CDR2 from the germline V gene are SGHRS and YFSETQ. Written as DNA, the CDR3 is TGCGCCAGCAGCTTATCGACAGGGGTTAATCAGCCCCAGCATTTT. Residues: CASSLSTGVNQPQHF.

CDR3 region: CAISESNSSGNTIYF. Written as DNA, the CDR3 is TGTGCCATCAGTGAGTCGAATAGCTCTGGAAACACCATATATTTT. J is TRBJ1-3 and V is TRBV10-3, with D hard to call. The germline V and J ends were trimmed by 0 bases and 0 bases, with 6 bases remaining between them. CDR1 is ENHRY and CDR2 is SYGVKD in the germline V gene. This CDR3 has 15 amino acids.

The chain recombines TRBV6-1 with TRBJ1-2, with TRBD1 matching over 9 bases. V trimming: 7 bases; J trimming: 8 bases; junction bases outside the gene matches: 5. Germline-derived CDR1 and CDR2 are MNHNS and SASEGT. The CDR3 totals 12 residues. The CDR3 is CASTWDRAGYTF. CDR3 nucleotide sequence: TGTGCCAGCACCTGGGACAGGGCGGGCTACACCTTC.